This entry lists 32 T cell receptor beta chains sequenced from one sample in a study of response to subunit inactivated influenza vaccine. TCRdb passed the RT-PCR reads through MiXCR, listing each CDR3 protein once. The sample contains over 150,000 distinct CDR3 sequences, about 11% of which appear only once. The sequencing here drew on non-naive T cells sorted from PBMCs, taken roughly 6 weeks after vaccination. These receptor sequences come from a man aged 50-59 years who received an inactivated influenza vaccine.

As DNA, the CDR3 is TGCGCCAGCAGCCAAGATAGGCAGGGTGAAGAGACCCAGTACTTC. Translated: CASSQDRQGEETQYF. J is TRBJ2-5 and V is TRBV4-3, with a weak D call TRBD1 (5 bases). Germline V CDR1 and CDR2: LGHNA, YSLEER. CDR3 size: 15 residues. Deletions cut 0 bases from V and 3 bases from J, with 11 bases between.

The sample holds many counts of this clonotype. The chain links TRBV24-1 to TRBJ2-5; 11 bases agree with TRBD2. This CDR3 region has 14 residues. V trimming: 7 bases; J trimming: 5 bases; junction bases outside the gene matches: 5. The V gene's germline CDR1 is KGHDR and CDR2 SFDVKD. This chain's CDR3 is CATSSSGRRETQYF. The CDR3 DNA sequence: TGTGCCACCAGCTCTAGCGGGAGGCGGGAGACCCAGTACTTC.

This clonotype showed up just once. The V and J genes are TRBV9 and TRBJ2-3; the D is unclear. Trimming left V 4 bases short and J 0 bases short, with 12 bases between. The V gene's germline CDR1 is SGDLS and CDR2 YYNGEE. This CDR3 spans 15 amino acids. The CDR3 loop reads CASSSGDPSTDTQYF. The DNA of the CDR3 is TGTGCCAGCAGCTCTGGGGATCCTAGCACAGATACGCAGTATTTT. Based on the CDR3 plus reference TRBV9 and TRBJ2-3, the full variable domain is DSGVTQTPKHLITATGQRVTLRCSPRSGDLSVYWYQQSLDQGLQFLIQYYNGEERAKGNILERFSAQQFPDLHSELNLSSLELGDSALYFCASSSGDPSTDTQYFGPGTRLTVL.

This clonotype was observed a handful of times. The V call is TRBV14, the J call TRBJ2-2; D is perhaps TRBD1 (6 bases). V dropped 2 bases and J dropped 10 bases, with 20 bases sitting between them. Germline-derived CDR1 and CDR2 are SGHDN and FVKESK. The CDR3 runs 16 residues. CDR3 sequence: CASSQSGAGRGLELFF. The CDR3 nucleotides read TGTGCCAGCAGCCAATCAGGGGCCGGACGGGGTCTGGAGCTGTTTTTT. Supplemented by reference TRBV14 and TRBJ2-2, the full variable domain reads EAGVTQFPSHSVIEKGQTVTLRCDPISGHDNLYWYRRVMGKEIKFLLHFVKESKQDESGMPNNRFLAERTGGTYSTLKVQPAELEDSGVYFCASSQSGAGRGLELFFGEGSRLTVL.

This clonotype came up a few times. V usage is TRBV18 and J usage is TRBJ2-1, with D unresolved. V was pared by 8 bases and J by 0 bases, with 11 bases between. The CDR3 is 14 amino acids. CDR1 is KGHSH, CDR2 LQKENI, per germline. The CDR3 coding sequence is TGTGCCAGCACCACGGCGGTCTCCTACAATGAGCAGTTCTTC. Translation gives CASTTAVSYNEQFF.

This clonotype was counted at least ten times. The chain links TRBV12-3 or TRBV12-4 to TRBJ2-7; the D call may be TRBD1 or TRBD2 (5 bases each). V was trimmed by 6 bases and J by 1 base, leaving 10 bases between them. The CDR3 totals 13 residues. In DNA form, the CDR3 reads TGTGCCAGCAGGATCGAGGGGTCCTACGAGCAGTACTTC. This encodes CASRIEGSYEQYF.

This clonotype was seen more than once but under ten times. The chain combines TRBV7-2 with TRBJ2-3; D not certain. The V and J ends lost 5 bases and 3 bases respectively, with 15 bases between them. Germline lookup yields CDR1 SGHTA and CDR2 FQGNSA. The CDR3 length is 15 residues. The CDR3, as DNA: TGTGCCAGCAGCGGCCCTAGAAGTATTACAGATACGCAGTATTTT. Amino acid sequence: CASSGPRSITDTQYF.

There are many counts of this clonotype. V is TRBV6-5 and J is TRBJ1-2, with 8 positions matching TRBD1. Germline loops: CDR1 MNHEY, CDR2 SVGAGI. The CDR3 contains 12 residues. V was clipped by 5 bases and J by 4 bases; unmatched bases: 0. CDR3 protein: CASSTGGYGYTF. The CDR3, as DNA: TGTGCCAGCAGTACAGGGGGCTATGGCTACACCTTC.

The chain has TRBV20-1 and TRBJ2-1; D gene uncertain. The V end lost 0 bases, the J end lost 8 bases, and 14 bases lay between the germline ends. The length of the CDR3 is 14 residues. Germline V gives CDR1 DFQATT, CDR2 SNEGSKA (reference sequence). CDR3 sequence: CSARDGLSWDEQFF. DNA for the CDR3: TGCAGTGCTAGAGATGGGCTCTCCTGGGATGAGCAGTTCTTC.

Concerning this clonotype itself: Compared with germline, one end of the junction differs, possibly owing to a read error. The chain carries TRBV24-1 and TRBJ2-3; D is ambiguous. This CDR3 is 13 amino acids long. Germline lookup yields CDR1 KGHDR and CDR2 SFDVKD. CDR3 coding DNA: TGTGCCACCAGTGATCGATCCACAGCTACGCAGTATTTT. Translated, it gives CATSDRSTATQYF.

In its sample, this clonotype was seen a few times. CDR3 DNA: TGCAGCGTTGATGGGCAGGCCTTCTACAATGAGCAGTTCTTC. Translating gives CSVDGQAFYNEQFF. The chain couples TRBV29-1 to TRBJ2-1; no clear D. The length of the CDR3 is 14 residues. Germline V gives CDR1 SQVTM, CDR2 ANQGSEA. V lost 3 bases, J lost 3 bases, and 12 bases lay in between.

The chain recombines TRBV5-6 with TRBJ1-6; a possible D gene is TRBD1 (6 bases). There are 18 residues in the CDR3. Germline CDR1 is SGHDT and CDR2 is YYEEEE. V was pared by 0 bases and J by 6 bases, with 19 bases between. In DNA, the CDR3 is TGTGCCAGCAGCTTGGGGGGGAGATCCGGGACACTTAATTCACCCCTCCACTTT. It yields the protein CASSLGGRSGTLNSPLHF.

The rearrangement links TRBV12-3 or TRBV12-4 to TRBJ2-7; TRBD2 matches at 12 bases. This CDR3 spans 18 amino acids. The CDR3 DNA reads as TGTACCATCAGTTTAGCCGGGACTAGCGGGCATGAAGTGTACGAGCAGTACTTC. Translated, it gives CTISLAGTSGHEVYEQYF.

The rearrangement links TRBV27 to TRBJ1-2; D remains unclear. CDR1 MNHEY and CDR2 SMNVEV come from the germline V gene (reference sequence). The CDR3 contains 13 residues. The V gene lost 7 bases and the J gene lost 4 bases, with 13 bases spanning the gap. The chain's CDR3 is CASTPAGSYGYTF. The CDR3 nucleotides are TGTGCCAGCACCCCCGCCGGGTCCTATGGCTACACCTTC.

This clonotype showed up just a few times. This chain uses TRBV28 with TRBJ2-7; 9 nucleotides agree with TRBD2. The germline V gene encodes CDR1 MDHEN and CDR2 SYDVKM. The CDR3 sequence is 17 residues long. V shed 2 bases and J 3 bases; nucleotides not matched to a gene: 11. Written as DNA, the CDR3 is TGTGCCAGCAGTTTAAAAATCGGACTAGCGAGTAACTACGAGCAGTACTTC. It is translated as CASSLKIGLASNYEQYF.

This clonotype was seen a few times. The DNA for the CDR3 is TGTGCCAGCAGCTTAGCGGGAGGGCCCACAGATACGCAGTATTTT. It codes for CASSLAGGPTDTQYF. V gene TRBV7-2 combines with J gene TRBJ2-3; 7 bases match TRBD2. This CDR3 has 15 amino acids. V lost 0 bases and J lost 2; bases outside the gene matches: 2. The V gene's germline CDR1 is SGHTA and CDR2 FQGNSA.

This clonotype was detected many times. The CDR3 sequence: CASSFTGSTDTQYF. In nucleotides, the CDR3 is TGTGCCAGCAGTTTTACAGGGAGCACAGATACGCAGTATTTT. The rearrangement links TRBV13 to TRBJ2-3, with D maybe TRBD1 (6 bases). The length of the CDR3 is 14 residues. Trimming pared 6 bases from V and 0 bases from J, leaving 10 bases between. The germline CDR1 and CDR2 sequences are PRHDT and FYEKMQ (reference sequence).

The J gene is TRBJ1-5, the V gene TRBV7-8; D is perhaps TRBD1 (5 bases). V was clipped by 4 bases and J by 0 bases, with 13 bases between them. The CDR3 length is 16 residues. Germline loops: CDR1 SGHVS, CDR2 FQNEAQ. The DNA for the CDR3 is TGTGCCAGCAGCTCCATAGGGGAAAATAGCAATCAGCCCCAGCATTTT. It yields the protein CASSSIGENSNQPQHF.

This clonotype was counted between two and nine times. V gene TRBV28 combines with J gene TRBJ1-5; D is perhaps TRBD1 (6 bases). V lost 6 bases to trimming and J lost 6 bases, with 12 bases between them. Germline V lookup: CDR1 MDHEN, CDR2 SYDVKM. CDR3 length: 13 residues. The chain's CDR3 is CASRLQGPQPQHF. In DNA, the CDR3 is TGTGCCAGCAGACTACAGGGACCTCAGCCCCAGCATTTT. The full variable domain, rest sourced from reference TRBV28 and TRBJ1-5, is DVKVTQSSRYLVKRTGEKVFLECVQDMDHENMFWYRQDPGLGLRLIYFSYDVKMKEKGDIPEGYSVSREKKERFSLILESASTNQTSMYLCASRLQGPQPQHFGDGTRLSIL.

Ten or more counts support this clonotype. The V call is TRBV14, the J call TRBJ2-7; D gene uncertain. The germline CDR1 and CDR2 sequences are SGHDN and FVKESK. The CDR3 is 11 amino acids. The V gene lost 3 bases and the J gene lost 3 bases, with 3 bases spanning the gap. CDR3: CASSQRYEQYF. CDR3 DNA: TGTGCCAGCAGCCAGCGCTACGAGCAGTACTTC.

This clonotype was seen more than once but under ten times. The chain joins TRBV13 to TRBJ2-7, with 7 bases that match TRBD2. V trimming: 5 bases; J trimming: 6 bases; junction bases outside the gene matches: 7. Germline V gene data show CDR1 as PRHDT and CDR2 as FYEKMQ (reference sequence). This CDR3 has 13 amino acids. Here the CDR3 DNA reads TGTGCCAGCAGCCCGAGACTAGCTGGCGAGCAGTACTTC. This gives the protein CASSPRLAGEQYF.

This clonotype showed up many times. This chain connects TRBV10-3 to TRBJ2-2; D is unclear. Trimming pared 10 bases from V and 5 bases from J, leaving 20 bases between. In germline, CDR1 is ENHRY, CDR2 SYGVKD. The CDR3 covers 15 residues. CDR3 residues: CATTPLTGETGELFF. The CDR3 DNA is TGTGCCACGACGCCCCTCACGGGTGAAACCGGGGAGCTGTTTTTT.

This clonotype showed up many times. This rearrangement joins TRBV7-2 to TRBJ2-2, with no clear D. The V and J ends lost 6 bases and 5 bases respectively, with 10 bases between them. In germline, CDR1 is SGHTA, CDR2 FQGNSA. This CDR3 contains 13 residues. The CDR3 is CASSPVGTGELFF. The CDR3 bases are TGTGCCAGCAGTCCGGTGGGTACCGGGGAGCTGTTTTTT.

This clonotype was recorded at least ten times. The genes are TRBV5-1 and TRBJ2-2; 10 bases match TRBD2. V dropped 2 bases and J dropped 5; count of bases not matched to a gene: 3. Germline V CDR1 and CDR2: SGHRS, YFSETQ. The CDR3 length is 15 residues. In DNA, the CDR3 is TGCGCCAGCAGCTTACTAGCGGGAACTACCGGGGAGCTGTTTTTT. It specifies CASSLLAGTTGELFF.

The sample holds a few counts of this clonotype. The chain has TRBV7-2 and TRBJ1-5; a possible D gene is TRBD1 (5 bases). This CDR3 contains 15 residues. Trimming cost V 1 base and J 7 bases, with 14 bases left between them. The germline V gene has CDR1 SGHTA and CDR2 FQGNSA. CDR3 sequence (DNA): TGTGCCAGCAGCTTAGAGGCAGGGTTAGAGCAGCCCCAGCATTTT. This translates into CASSLEAGLEQPQHF.

The V gene is TRBV3-1, the J gene TRBJ1-2, with a weak D call TRBD1 (6 bases). The CDR3 spans 15 residues. V lost 4 bases, J lost 4 bases, and 16 bases lay in between. Germline assignment: CDR1 LGHDT and CDR2 YNNKEL (reference sequence). The CDR3 nucleotides are TGTGCCAGCAGCCTACAGGGCGCACGGGGCTATGGCTACACCTTC. Translation gives CASSLQGARGYGYTF.

The gene calls are TRBV9 and TRBJ2-1; the D gene is possibly TRBD2 (6 bases). V lost 3 bases to trimming and J lost 0 bases, with 22 bases between them. CDR3 length equals 19 residues. CDR1 and CDR2 (germline): SGDLS, YYNGEE. The CDR3 protein is CASSGPLKAGASSYNEQFF. The CDR3, as DNA: TGTGCCAGCAGCGGCCCCTTAAAAGCGGGCGCAAGCTCCTACAATGAGCAGTTCTTC.

This clonotype was seen repeatedly, ten times or more. The V call is TRBV28, the J call TRBJ2-7; D is perhaps TRBD1 or TRBD2 (8 bases each). Germline CDR1 and CDR2: MDHEN and SYDVKM. The CDR3 sequence is 15 residues long. V was cut by 6 bases and J by 6 bases, with 21 bases left in between. CDR3 sequence reads: CASSIGGGTGPEQYF. The CDR3 nucleotides are TGTGCCAGCAGCATCGGGGGGGGGACAGGTCCCGAGCAGTACTTC.

This clonotype appeared a few times. This chain's CDR3 is CSARDVLLAGNPSTDTQYF. The CDR3 bases are TGCAGTGCTAGAGATGTCTTACTAGCGGGAAACCCTAGCACAGATACGCAGTATTTT. V gene TRBV20-1 combines with J gene TRBJ2-3, with 10 bases identical to TRBD2. Trimming at V came to 0 bases and at J to 0 bases, leaving 12 bases not matched to a gene. The CDR3 is 19 amino acids. CDR1 is DFQATT, CDR2 SNEGSKA, per germline (reference sequence).

This clonotype was detected many times. This chain connects TRBV12-3 or TRBV12-4 to TRBJ1-5; D remains unclear. V lost 2 bases and J lost 7, with 6 bases in between. The CDR3 has 12 amino acids. In DNA, the CDR3 is TGTGCCAGCAGTTTACGTTGGCAGCCCCAGCATTTT. Translation: CASSLRWQPQHF.

In this sample, this clonotype turned up many times. V and J are TRBV14 and TRBJ2-1; no reliable D call. The germline CDR1 and CDR2 sequences are SGHDN and FVKESK. CDR3 length: 11 amino acids. V lost 1 base, J lost 7 bases, and 2 bases lay in between. The chain's CDR3 is CASSQVNEQFF. The CDR3 DNA reads TGTGCCAGCAGCCAAGTAAATGAGCAGTTCTTC. Supplemented by reference TRBV14 and TRBJ2-1, the full variable domain reads EAGVTQFPSHSVIEKGQTVTLRCDPISGHDNLYWYRRVMGKEIKFLLHFVKESKQDESGMPNNRFLAERTGGTYSTLKVQPAELEDSGVYFCASSQVNEQFFGPGTRLTVL.

This clonotype was seen a handful of times. The V call is TRBV10-3, the J call TRBJ2-2, with TRBD2 matching 11 bases. Germline trimming cut 2 bases from V and 2 bases from J; bases unmatched to any gene: 4. Germline V gene data show CDR1 as ENHRY and CDR2 as SYGVKD. There are 17 residues in the CDR3. The CDR3 protein is CAISEPSGGTNTGELFF. CDR3 nucleotides: TGTGCCATCAGTGAGCCTAGCGGGGGGACTAACACCGGGGAGCTGTTTTTT.